The 9 T cell receptor beta chains below come from one sample, sequenced in a study of identical twins. TCRdb called the 5' RACE reads again in MiXCR, with one record for every CDR3 protein. This sample carries about 890,000 distinct CDR3 sequences, roughly an eighth of them seen once, and the ten largest clones take roughly 1.6%. These data were likewise used in another study, on yellow fever vaccine responses in identical twins.

The sample comprised PBMCs. The receptors were sampled from a woman under 30 in good health.

This clonotype was picked up many times. The rearrangement joins TRBV5-1 to TRBJ2-1, with TRBD2 matching over 8 bases. The germline V gene encodes CDR1 SGHRS and CDR2 YFSETQ. This CDR3 region has 15 residues. Trimming took 1 base from V and 3 from J; bases not matched to a gene: 3. CDR3 sequence: CASSLRLAGYNEQFF. CDR3 sequence (DNA): TGCGCCAGCAGCTTGAGGCTAGCGGGCTACAATGAGCAGTTCTTC.

This rearrangement joins TRBV29-1 to TRBJ2-4; D call uncertain. Germline V CDR1 and CDR2: SQVTM, ANQGSEA. V lost 7 bases and J lost 1, with 11 bases in between. This CDR3 is built from 13 residues. In DNA form, the CDR3 reads TGCAGCGCCGCACGGCAGGCCAAAAACATTCAGTACTTC. Translated: CSAARQAKNIQYF.

This chain joins TRBV27 and TRBJ2-1; 7 bases map to TRBD1. J gave up 6 bases and V 6 bases, and 8 bases lay outside the gene matches. Germline V gene data show CDR1 as MNHEY and CDR2 as SMNVEV (reference sequence). The CDR3 covers 14 residues. CDR3 in amino acids: CASRGRGRGNEQFF. In DNA, the CDR3 is TGTGCCAGCAGGGGCAGGGGGAGAGGCAATGAGCAGTTCTTC.

This chain joins TRBV5-6 and TRBJ1-1; D remains ambiguous. The CDR3 is 14 residues long. Trimming removed 1 base from V and 3 bases from J, with 10 bases in between. Germline V gives CDR1 SGHDT, CDR2 YYEEEE. In DNA, the CDR3 is TGTGCCAGCAGCTTGTATACGAGAGACACTGAAGCTTTCTTT. Translated, it gives CASSLYTRDTEAFF.

This clonotype was seen only a few times. V is TRBV6-1 and J is TRBJ1-6, with D perhaps TRBD1 (5 bases). V was pared by 7 bases and J by 1 base, with 8 bases between. Per germline, CDR1 MNHNS and CDR2 SASEGT. The CDR3 is made up of 14 amino acids. CDR3: CASTGFSYNSPLHF. DNA of the CDR3: TGTGCCAGCACAGGGTTTTCCTATAATTCACCCCTCCACTTT.

The V gene is TRBV4-1, the J gene TRBJ2-2; 8 bases line up with TRBD1. There are 16 residues in the CDR3. Germline loops: CDR1 MGHRA, CDR2 YSYEKL. V dropped 4 bases and J dropped 3; count of bases not matched to a gene: 7. CDR3 residues: CASSLSGGPDTGELFF. Written as DNA, the CDR3 is TGCGCCAGCAGCCTCTCAGGGGGCCCCGACACCGGGGAGCTGTTTTTT.

This clonotype has ten or more counts. This sequence joins TRBV10-3 and TRBJ2-1; TRBD2 is a possible D gene (5 bases). Germline CDR1 and CDR2: ENHRY and SYGVKD. The V end lost 6 bases, the J end lost 8 bases, and 20 bases lay between the germline ends. The CDR3 covers 15 residues. CDR3 DNA: TGTGCCATCAGCCCGGGAAAAACTTCGGGCTATGAGCAGTTCTTC. It translates to CAISPGKTSGYEQFF.

This clonotype appeared a few times. The chain is built from TRBV6-1 and TRBJ2-1; 8 bases are a match to TRBD1. The CDR3 loop spans 15 amino acids. Looked up from germline, CDR1 is MNHNS and CDR2 is SASEGT. Unmatched junction bases numbered 11, after V lost 6 bases and J lost 7 bases. CDR3 DNA: TGTGCCAGCAGACAGGGGGATTGGTTCGGGAATGAGCAGTTCTTC. Translating gives CASRQGDWFGNEQFF.

CDR3 DNA sequence: TGTGCCAGCAGTTATGTACAGGGTAGGCTGTTTTTT. Encoded protein: CASSYVQGRLFF. The V gene is TRBV12-3 or TRBV12-4, the J gene TRBJ1-4, with D possibly matching TRBD1 (6 bases). This CDR3 spans 12 amino acids. V lost 4 bases and J 14 bases, leaving 14 bases between the germline ends.